The entry below describes one TCR beta chain. Its specific antigen is unknown. Per-base qualities were not stored, and no clone one base away is much larger. The immunoSEQ assay was used to sequence the CDR3 region of the TCR beta chain. Per the authors' processing: For each specimen, the T-cell fraction, clonal dominance, and maximum TCR clone frequency were calculated. In its TCRdb copy, this immuneACCESS table keeps in-frame sequences only and misses some clones. Where compared with another copy, unresolved V genes explain less than half of these, and the others have no known cause. D and trimming come from the DNA, and the V and J calls and clone size come from that table. Across this sample there are about 540 clones, with roughly 70% seen only once. Roughly 19% of the sample belongs to the ten largest clones. At transurethral resection, specimens of the bladder lesions were collected and then stored at -80C. DNA was isolated from bladder specimens obtained during transurethral resection.

The record originates from a study of T cell repertoires in urothelial bladder cancer (dated by TCRdb to the late 2010s). With respect to the entire study: Of the approximately 12 resected lesions, three were clinical stage cT0, three were cTa, three were cT1 and three were cT2 or greater. Eleven to twelve patients who had bladder lesions and were undergoing transurethral resection were prospectively identified. Eleven to twelve resected bladder lesions, made up of urothelial carcinoma (UC+) and benign (UC-) specimens, were studied. In the study, clonality of the TCR repertoire in bladder tumors was compared against clonality in benign bladder inflammation.

Taken from cysteine to phenylalanine, the CDR3 has 13 residues. The DNA shown is the 39-base CDR3, in frame from base 1. A distance of 16 bases separates the germline ends of V and J, which lose 6 bases and 10 bases respectively. In the germline V gene, CDR1 corresponds to SGHVS and CDR2 to FQNEAQ. General findings and caveats noted by the study authors: A median tumor infiltrating lymphocyte percentage of 2% was observed in carcinoma specimens, compared with 9% to 15% in benign specimens. In carcinoma specimens, up to roughly 17% of infiltrating lymphocytes were accounted for by a single T-cell clone, compared with roughly 2% in benign specimens. Urothelial carcinoma specimens contained fewer T cells than benign specimens, with a median of around 5,600 versus 24,000.

This clonotype was obtained from a human donor with urothelial carcinoma. Sequencing was done on a sample of tumor-infiltrating cells from bladder cancer. This chain joins TRBV7-8 to TRBJ2-1; a tentative D match to TRBD2 spans 5 bases. CDR3 protein: CASRDLAFDEQFF. The DNA is as follows: TGTGCCAGCAGAGATCTAGCTTTCGACGAGCAGTTCTTC.